Included here is one T cell receptor (beta chain) sequence, with context. This sample was included in a study of a mutant IDH1 vaccine in newly diagnosed glioma. For the study at large: Standard pretreatment was either radiotherapy, temozolomide, or, for most, radiochemotherapy with temozolomide.

V shed 2 bases and J shed 1 base, with 3 bases lying between them. Looked up from germline, CDR1 is MNHNS and CDR2 is SASEGT. This CDR3 has 13 residues. Clones were read by immunoSEQ multiplex PCR, and TCRdb kept only the in-frame ones, dropping some. The repertoire holds fewer than 65,000 clones, with over 65% as singletons. Described time point: baseline, week 1 (first vaccination visit). Sample treatment: pre-vaccination baseline after standard-of-care therapy. The sequencing used PBMCs, collected from a glioma patient treated with radiotherapy, temozolomide or both. The genes are TRBV6-1 and TRBJ1-5, with D unclear. The sequence was obtained from a woman aged 35 to 49 with glioma. This CDR3 is CASSEISNQPQHF. In nucleotides, the CDR3 is TGTGCCAGCAGTGAAATCAGCAATCAGCCCCAGCATTTT.